The 6 T cell receptor beta chains presented below share a single source sample, sequenced in a study of blood T cells in healthy people across ages. For the second PCR, which ran for 7 to 11 cycles, a sample-barcoded 5' primer and a J-beta primer mix were used. TCRdb used MiXCR to reprocess the 5' RACE reads, holding one entry per CDR3 protein. The sample has some 1.4 million distinct CDR3 sequences; roughly 40% are singletons. Sequenced: blood. Receptors were obtained from a woman aged 18 to 35 in good health.

The chain combines TRBV30 with TRBJ1-1; D possibly corresponds to TRBD1 (6 bases). Per germline, CDR1 GTSNPN and CDR2 SVGIG (reference sequence). The CDR3 is 11 amino acids. V gave up 4 bases and J gave up 6 bases, with 9 bases separating them. CDR3: CAWTRGPEAFF. Here the CDR3 DNA reads TGTGCCTGGACCAGGGGCCCTGAAGCTTTCTTT.

This clonotype has just a few counts. The V gene is TRBV7-2, the J gene TRBJ2-1; 12 nucleotides line up with TRBD2. CDR3 length equals 15 residues. J lost 8 bases, V lost 1 base, and 3 bases had no gene match. Germline loops: CDR1 SGHTA, CDR2 FQGNSA. In nucleotides, the CDR3 is TGTGCCAGCAGCTTAGTTGCTAGCGGGGGGGATGAGCAGTTCTTC. It encodes CASSLVASGGDEQFF.

The V call is TRBV7-6, the J call TRBJ2-3; the match to TRBD1 covers 11 bases. Per the germline V gene, CDR1 is SGHVS and CDR2 is FNYEAQ. Trimming at V came to 5 bases and at J to 8 bases, leaving 15 bases not matched to a gene. This CDR3 comprises 17 residues. As DNA, the CDR3 is TGTGCCAGCAGCCCGATCCTTGGACAGGGGGCAGGGGGTACGCAGTATTTT. Protein sequence: CASSPILGQGAGGTQYF.

The chain is built from TRBV20-1 and TRBJ2-7, with 9 nucleotides matching TRBD2. Germline V gives CDR1 DFQATT, CDR2 SNEGSKA (reference sequence). Germline trimming cut 0 bases from V and 0 bases from J; bases unmatched to any gene: 12. The CDR3 runs 18 residues. CDR3 amino acids: CSARDWAPLAGDSYEQYF. CDR3 nucleotides: TGCAGTGCTAGAGATTGGGCTCCGTTAGCGGGGGACTCCTACGAGCAGTACTTC.

This clonotype has only a few counts. The chain joins TRBV9 to TRBJ2-2; D call uncertain. The germline V gene encodes CDR1 SGDLS and CDR2 YYNGEE. V was cut by 2 bases and J by 5 bases, with 16 bases left in between. The CDR3 is 16 residues long. CDR3 protein: CASSVLATVGTGELFF. The CDR3 bases are TGTGCCAGCAGCGTTTTGGCCACGGTGGGGACCGGGGAGCTGTTTTTT.

This sequence joins TRBV20-1 and TRBJ1-4; 7 nucleotides line up with TRBD1. Germline CDR1 reads DFQATT; CDR2 reads SNEGSKA (reference sequence). The CDR3 sequence is 12 residues long. Unmatched junction bases numbered 4, after V lost 5 bases and J lost 7 bases. Written as DNA, the CDR3 is TGCAGTGCTGGGAACAGGGGTGAAAAACTGTTTTTT. Its translation is CSAGNRGEKLFF.